Listed below are T cell receptor beta chains from one sample, sequenced in a study of blood T cell repertoires in COVID-19. Clones were read by immunoSEQ multiplex PCR, and TCRdb kept only the in-frame ones, dropping some. The data hold about 220,000 clones, with 82% observed a single time. The sequencing input was peripheral blood. The receptors were gathered from a woman in her 70s with COVID-19, enrolled during active disease. Both conserved end residues are part of each CDR3. A D gene is named only where the DNA matches it firmly. Not all rows give a size; the values are once, few, many and, for expanded clones, a class.

v_gene	abundance	j_gene	d_gene	CDR3aa	CDR3nt
TRBV7-8	NA	TRBJ2-2	NA	CASSHQDRNTGELFF	TGTGCCAGCAGCCATCAGGACAGGAACACCGGGGAGCTGTTTTTT
TRBV28	NA	TRBJ1-5	NA	CASSTGLESRQPQHF	TGTGCCAGCAGCACCGGGTTAGAATCGAGGCAGCCCCAGCATTTT
TRBV27	NA	TRBJ2-1	NA	CASSPTGNPPLEQFF	TGTGCCAGCAGTCCGACGGGAAACCCTCCTCTTGAGCAGTTCTTC
TRBV12-3/TRBV12-4	NA	TRBJ1-1	NA	CASSFQSTEAFF	TGTGCCAGCAGTTTCCAGTCCACTGAAGCTTTCTTT
TRBV27	NA	TRBJ2-7	TRBD1	CASSSWGTAKYEQYF	TGTGCCAGCAGTTCCTGGGGGACAGCCAAATACGAGCAGTACTTC
TRBV11-2	NA	TRBJ1-5	NA	CASSLVQGQPQHF	TGTGCCAGCAGCTTAGTGCAGGGACAGCCCCAGCATTTT
TRBV18	NA	TRBJ1-1	NA	CASSPPTGAFEAFF	TGTGCCAGCTCACCCCCGACAGGAGCCTTTGAAGCTTTCTTT
TRBV2	NA	TRBJ1-2	TRBD1	CASNPTGGDYGYTF	TGTGCCAGCAATCCGACAGGGGGAGACTATGGCTACACCTTC
TRBV6-5	few	TRBJ1-5	NA	CASTTTPGIGPQHF	TGTGCCAGCACCACGACCCCCGGGATTGGGCCCCAGCATTTT
TRBV28	NA	TRBJ1-6	NA	CASSLASSYNSPLHF	TGTGCCAGCAGTTTAGCGAGCTCCTATAATTCACCCCTCCACTTT
TRBV19	NA	TRBJ2-7	TRBD2	CASRSAREHPYEQYF	TGTGCCAGTAGATCTGCGCGGGAGCACCCATACGAGCAGTACTTC
TRBV2	NA	TRBJ2-3	NA	CASKLAASTDTQYF	TGTGCCAGCAAGCTTGCGGCGAGCACAGATACGCAGTATTTT
TRBV6-2/TRBV6-3	NA	TRBJ2-7	TRBD2	CASSAGRLLAGASYEQYF	TGTGCCAGCAGTGCAGGACGGCTTCTAGCGGGCGCGTCCTACGAGCAGTACTTC
TRBV2	NA	TRBJ2-7	TRBD2	CASSGPAGVLGQYF	TGTGCCAGCAGTGGGCCAGCGGGAGTATTAGGGCAGTACTTC
TRBV2	NA	TRBJ2-1	NA	CASSVSASYNEQFF	TGTGCCAGCAGTGTAAGCGCCTCCTACAATGAGCAGTTCTTC
TRBV30	NA	TRBJ1-1	NA	CAWSVIRVTEAFF	TGTGCCTGGAGTGTGATCAGGGTTACTGAAGCTTTCTTT
TRBV9	few	TRBJ2-7	NA	CASSSTSSYEQYF	TGTGCCAGCAGCAGTACATCCTCCTACGAGCAGTACTTC
TRBV25-1	once	TRBJ2-3	TRBD2	CASSESVAGAVTQYF	TGTGCCAGCAGTGAATCGGTAGCGGGAGCAGTTACGCAGTATTTT
TRBV7-8	once	TRBJ1-3	NA	CASSLDWRGTIYF	TGTGCCAGCAGCTTAGACTGGAGAGGCACCATATATTTT
TRBV19	few	TRBJ1-2	NA	CASSPTGLQNNYGYTF	TGTGCCAGTAGTCCGACGGGACTCCAGAATAATTATGGCTACACCTTC
TRBV11-3	NA	TRBJ2-3	TRBD2	CASSSSGSTDTQYF	TGTGCCAGCAGCTCTAGCGGGAGTACAGATACGCAGTATTTT
TRBV9	NA	TRBJ2-2	NA	CASSVVGGGPGELFF	TGTGCCAGCAGCGTAGTAGGGGGAGGGCCCGGGGAGCTGTTTTTT
TRBV29-1	NA	TRBJ2-7	TRBD1	CSVELGGTGYEQYF	TGCAGCGTTGAATTAGGCGGGACAGGGTACGAGCAGTACTTC
TRBV9	NA	TRBJ2-3	NA	CASSAVSTDTQYF	TGTGCCAGCAGCGCTGTGAGCACAGATACGCAGTATTTT
TRBV6-5	NA	TRBJ1-6	TRBD1	CASSPGTDYSPLHF	TGTGCCAGCAGCCCCGGGACAGATTATTCACCCCTCCACTTT
TRBV7-3	once	TRBJ1-6	TRBD1	CASSIGTGGSPLHF	TGTGCCAGCAGCATTGGGACAGGTGGATCACCCCTCCACTTT
TRBV28	NA	TRBJ2-3	NA	CASWSRGSRTDTQYF	TGTGCCAGCTGGAGCAGAGGGAGTCGCACAGATACGCAGTATTTT
TRBV6-6	once	TRBJ2-5	NA	CASGPLVPQPGTQYF	TGTGCCAGCGGTCCTTTAGTGCCGCAGCCAGGGACCCAGTACTTC
TRBV27	NA	TRBJ2-7	TRBD1	CASSLSRGYEQYF	TGTGCCAGCAGTTTAAGCAGGGGGTACGAGCAGTACTTC
TRBV19	NA	TRBJ2-1	TRBD2	CASSTGLGSTNEQFF	TGTGCCAGTAGTACGGGACTAGGGAGTACGAATGAGCAGTTCTTC
TRBV3-1/TRBV3-2	NA	TRBJ2-7	NA	CASSQDTSEQYF	TGTGCCAGCAGCCAAGATACGAGCGAGCAGTACTTC
TRBV28	NA	TRBJ1-3	NA	CASFTGASGNTIYF	TGTGCCAGCTTTACGGGAGCCTCTGGAAACACCATATATTTT
TRBV27	NA	TRBJ2-5	TRBD1	CASSSPAGGSETQYF	TGTGCCAGCAGTTCTCCGGCAGGGGGCTCAGAGACCCAGTACTTC
TRBV5-1	NA	TRBJ1-5	NA	CASSLAPDNNQPQHF	TGCGCCAGCAGCTTGGCCCCGGACAACAATCAGCCCCAGCATTTT
TRBV10-3	NA	TRBJ1-2	TRBD1	CAIRLDRESGYTF	TGTGCCATCAGACTAGACAGGGAAAGTGGCTACACCTTC
TRBV30	few	TRBJ1-5	TRBD1	CAWGPGTGYQPQHF	TGTGCCTGGGGACCCGGGACAGGGTATCAGCCCCAGCATTTT
TRBV6-5	NA	TRBJ1-2	NA	CASSYSNPGYGYTF	TGTGCCAGCAGTTACTCGAACCCGGGCTATGGCTACACCTTC
TRBV29-1	few	TRBJ2-2	NA	CSVLRDSPNSGTGELFF	TGCAGCGTCCTCCGGGACTCACCCAACTCCGGGACCGGGGAGCTGTTTTTT
TRBV30	many	TRBJ2-2	TRBD2	CAWGKRTSGTNTGELFF	TGTGCCTGGGGAAAACGGACTAGCGGAACGAACACCGGGGAGCTGTTTTTT
TRBV5-1	once	TRBJ1-5	TRBD1	CASSHQGGSNQPQHF	TGCGCCAGCAGCCACCAGGGGGGTAGCAATCAGCCCCAGCATTTT
TRBV28	NA	TRBJ1-1	TRBD1	CASRLPGQKEAFF	TGTGCCAGCAGGCTTCCGGGACAGAAAGAAGCTTTCTTT
TRBV19	NA	TRBJ1-2	NA	CASSIEIGTNYGYTF	TGTGCCAGTAGTATAGAGATCGGGACTAACTATGGCTACACCTTC
TRBV5-6	many	TRBJ1-1	NA	CASSFIRGGRNTEAFF	TGTGCCAGCAGCTTTATCCGGGGTGGGCGGAACACTGAAGCTTTCTTT
TRBV13	NA	TRBJ2-3	NA	CASSPDGGTDTQYF	TGTGCCAGCAGCCCGGACGGGGGCACAGATACGCAGTATTTT
TRBV28	NA	TRBJ2-1	NA	CASSRGGPSYNEQFF	TGTGCCAGCAGCCGCGGGGGCCCTTCCTACAATGAGCAGTTCTTC
TRBV29-1	once	TRBJ1-1	NA	CSVRRGGYVEAFF	TGCAGCGTTAGAAGGGGGGGCTACGTTGAAGCTTTCTTT
TRBV6-5	few	TRBJ2-1	TRBD2	CASSPGLAGVYEQFF	TGTGCCAGCAGCCCGGGACTAGCGGGAGTCTATGAGCAGTTCTTC
TRBV5-1	NA	TRBJ2-3	TRBD2	CASSLTGLANTDTQYF	TGCGCCAGCAGCCTCACGGGACTAGCGAACACAGATACGCAGTATTTT
TRBV7-3	NA	TRBJ1-4	TRBD1	CASSLTRQGTLEGNEKLFF	TGTGCCAGCAGCTTAACAAGACAGGGGACCCTTGAGGGTAATGAAAAACTGTTTTTT
TRBV9	NA	TRBJ2-1	NA	CASSVDGDYYNEQFF	TGTGCCAGCAGCGTAGACGGAGACTATTACAATGAGCAGTTCTTC
TRBV10-1	NA	TRBJ2-1	TRBD2	CASSEGTSGYNEQFF	TGCGCCAGCAGTGAGGGGACTAGCGGCTACAATGAGCAGTTCTTC
TRBV4-1	NA	TRBJ1-6	NA	CASSQGGQGNSPLHF	TGCGCCAGCAGCCAAGGGGGGCAGGGTAATTCACCCCTCCACTTT